The rows below give T cell receptor beta chains drawn from one sample of a study of T cell responses to AZD1222 COVID-19 vaccine. Method: immunoSEQ multiplex PCR; TCRdb's copy keeps in-frame clones and lacks some. The table has about 220,000 clones, about 93% seen once. Sample: peripheral blood, taken on day 0 of MenACWY control vaccination. All receptors derive from an adult in good health. CDR3s include the opening cysteine and the closing phenylalanine or tryptophan. Fields, in order: J gene, V gene, D gene, clone size, CDR3 length, CDR3 protein, CDR3 DNA. A D gene is named only where the DNA matches it firmly. Size tells how often a clone was seen (once, few, many) or the class of an expanded clone, and some rows leave it out.

TRBJ2-3 | TRBV29-1 | - | - | 12 | CSVEAGTDTQYF | TGCAGCGTTGAGGCAGGCACAGATACGCAGTATTTT
TRBJ2-5 | TRBV5-6 | - | - | 12 | CASSLPRETQYF | TGTGCCAGCAGCCTCCCGCGGGAGACCCAGTACTTC
TRBJ1-3 | TRBV7-2 | - | - | 15 | CASSPSRVSGNTIYF | TGTGCCAGCAGCCCTTCGCGAGTCTCTGGAAACACCATATATTTT
TRBJ2-7 | TRBV19 | - | - | 14 | CASSNRAVSYEQYF | TGTGCCAGTAGTAACCGGGCGGTCTCCTACGAGCAGTACTTC
TRBJ2-5 | TRBV7-9 | TRBD1 | - | 16 | CASSDGDRGSRETQYF | TGTGCCAGCAGTGATGGAGACAGGGGATCGCGGGAGACCCAGTACTTC
TRBJ1-5 | TRBV7-2 | - | - | 15 | CASSSSRQVFQPQHF | TGTGCCAGCAGCTCCTCCCGGCAGGTCTTTCAGCCCCAGCATTTT
TRBJ2-1 | TRBV12-3/TRBV12-4 | TRBD1 | - | 13 | CASSGTGYNEQFF | TGTGCCAGCAGCGGGACAGGCTACAATGAGCAGTTCTTC
TRBJ1-1 | TRBV6-5 | - | - | 12 | CASSWPWGQAFF | TGTGCCAGCAGTTGGCCGTGGGGGCAGGCTTTCTTT
TRBJ1-2 | TRBV28 | TRBD1 | - | 15 | CASSGPGQGGYGYTF | TGTGCCAGCAGTGGTCCGGGACAGGGGGGGTATGGCTACACCTTC
TRBJ2-1 | TRBV12-5 | - | - | 18 | CASGLVLWGGDSYNEQFF | TGTGCTAGTGGTTTGGTACTGTGGGGGGGCGACTCCTACAATGAGCAGTTCTTC
TRBJ1-1 | TRBV18 | - | - | 16 | CASSPPQGLGNTEAFF | TGTGCCAGCTCACCACCCCAGGGACTAGGGAACACTGAAGCTTTCTTT
TRBJ2-7 | TRBV20-1 | TRBD2 | - | 16 | CSASRTSGGAAEEQYF | TGCAGTGCTAGTCGGACTAGCGGGGGGGCGGCCGAGGAGCAGTACTTC
TRBJ1-4 | TRBV11-1 | - | - | 15 | CASSPAGPLNEKLFF | TGTGCCAGCAGCCCCGCGGGACCGCTTAATGAAAAACTGTTTTTT
TRBJ1-1 | TRBV2 | - | - | 14 | CASSKIEMNTEAFF | TGTGCCAGCAGCAAAATTGAGATGAACACTGAAGCTTTCTTT
TRBJ2-7 | TRBV28 | - | - | 13 | CASSTTATYEQYF | TGTGCCAGCAGTACGACTGCTACCTACGAGCAGTACTTC
TRBJ2-1 | TRBV9 | TRBD2 | - | 14 | CASSVGGSGGPGFF | TGTGCCAGCAGCGTAGGCGGTAGCGGGGGCCCAGGGTTCTTC
TRBJ1-6 | TRBV10-3 | - | - | 13 | CAVSTDLISPLHF | TGTGCCGTCTCGACAGACCTAATTTCACCCCTCCACTTT
TRBJ2-3 | TRBV6-4 | - | once | 16 | CASSEWGAATTDTQYF | TGTGCCAGCAGTGAATGGGGGGCAGCTACCACAGATACGCAGTATTTT
TRBJ2-5 | TRBV6-2/TRBV6-3 | - | once | 12 | CASSYTAETQYF | TGTGCCAGCAGTTATACCGCAGAGACCCAGTACTTC
TRBJ2-2 | TRBV9 | - | - | 14 | CASSPGRGVGELFF | TGTGCCAGCAGCCCGGGGCGAGGGGTCGGGGAGCTGTTTTTT
TRBJ1-3 | TRBV4-2 | - | - | 12 | CASSVPGDTIYF | TGTGCCAGCAGCGTACCCGGAGACACCATATATTTT
TRBJ1-2 | TRBV19 | - | - | 16 | CASSIGNLLRQLPYTF | TGTGCCAGTAGTATAGGAAATCTTCTAAGACAGCTTCCCTACACCTTC
TRBJ1-5 | TRBV6-2/TRBV6-3 | - | - | 14 | CASGYRAGNQPQHF | TGTGCCAGTGGTTACCGGGCAGGGAATCAGCCCCAGCATTTT
TRBJ2-7 | TRBV5-5 | TRBD2 | - | 16 | CASSPPGLVPHYEQYF | TGTGCCAGCAGCCCGCCGGGACTAGTACCTCACTACGAGCAGTACTTC
TRBJ2-1 | TRBV7-3 | TRBD2 | - | 16 | CASSFSGGVMYNEQFF | TGTGCCAGCAGCTTCAGCGGGGGGGTAATGTACAATGAGCAGTTCTTC
TRBJ2-3 | TRBV9 | TRBD2 | - | 20 | CASSVFVSPSGSPSTDTQYF | TGTGCCAGCAGCGTTTTTGTATCGCCTAGCGGATCCCCCAGCACAGATACGCAGTATTTT
TRBJ1-2 | TRBV3-1/TRBV3-2 | - | - | 12 | CASSQGNYGYTF | TGTGCCAGCAGCCAGGGAAACTATGGCTACACCTTC
TRBJ1-1 | TRBV19 | - | - | 14 | CASSVDRRGTEAFF | TGTGCCAGTAGTGTTGACAGGCGAGGGACTGAAGCTTTCTTT
TRBJ1-5 | TRBV18 | - | - | 13 | CASSPSRNQPQHF | TGTGCCAGCTCTCCGTCCCGCAATCAGCCCCAGCATTTT
TRBJ1-2 | TRBV4-2 | - | few | 20 | CASSQTSLSRPTGKGGGYTF | TGTGCCAGCAGCCAGACGTCCCTCTCGAGGCCGACCGGGAAGGGGGGCGGCTACACCTTC
TRBJ2-7 | TRBV13 | TRBD1 | - | 13 | CASSGDRGPQQYF | TGTGCCAGCAGCGGCGACAGGGGGCCGCAGCAGTACTTC
TRBJ2-5 | TRBV6-5 | - | - | 14 | CASRGPKSVETQYF | TGTGCCAGCAGGGGACCAAAGTCGGTAGAGACCCAGTACTTC